This T cell receptor beta chain was captured in a study of T-cell reconstitution after alpha-beta-depleted transplantation in children. Overall study findings and caveats: In patients about two months after transplant, alpha-beta T cells reportedly arose from several hundred expanded graft clones. The high TCRbeta diversity at day 60 in some patients came from surviving recipient T cells and thymic progenitors. Newly produced T cells mostly accounted for T-cell counts and diversity one year post-transplant.

Trimming removed 0 bases at V and 2 bases at J, with 11 bases between. The CDR3 runs to 15 residues. Per the germline V gene, CDR1 is DFQATT and CDR2 is SNEGSKA (reference sequence). Preparation of the TCRbeta library was carried out with unique molecular identifiers. TCRdb ran MiXCR on the PCR reads and lists one entry per CDR3 protein. The repertoire has fewer than 750,000 distinct CDR3 sequences, about 23% of them found once; the top ten carry 13% to 15%. This clonotype has at least ten counts. What it recognizes is unknown. This TCR derives from a boy less than two years old who had a stem cell transplant for acute myeloid leukemia, so the T cells may come from the graft donor. Sequencing was performed on PBMCs, mostly from graft donor cells, taken 360 days after TCRalphabeta/CD19-depleted stem cell transplant. The chain employs TRBV20-1 and TRBJ1-5, with a possible D match to TRBD1 (5 bases). DNA for the CDR3: TGCAGTGCTAGAGATCGGGGGAAAGGCAATCAGCCCCAGCATTTT. This encodes CSARDRGKGNQPQHF.